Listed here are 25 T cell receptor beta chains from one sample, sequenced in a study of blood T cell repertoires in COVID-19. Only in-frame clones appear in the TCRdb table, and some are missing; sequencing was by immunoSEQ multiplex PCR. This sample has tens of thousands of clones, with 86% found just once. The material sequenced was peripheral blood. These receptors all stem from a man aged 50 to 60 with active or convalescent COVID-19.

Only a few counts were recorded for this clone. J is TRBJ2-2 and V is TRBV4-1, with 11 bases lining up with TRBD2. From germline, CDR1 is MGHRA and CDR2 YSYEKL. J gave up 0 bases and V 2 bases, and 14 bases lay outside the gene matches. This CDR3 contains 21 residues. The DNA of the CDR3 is TGCGCCAGCAGCCAACGACAGGGATTCCTAGCGGGAGGTACGAACACCGGGGAGCTGTTTTTT. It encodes CASSQRQGFLAGGTNTGELFF.

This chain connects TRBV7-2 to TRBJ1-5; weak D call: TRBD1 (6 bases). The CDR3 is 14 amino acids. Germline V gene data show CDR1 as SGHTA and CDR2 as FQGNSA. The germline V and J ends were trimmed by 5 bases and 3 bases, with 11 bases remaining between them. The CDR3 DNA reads TGTGCCAGCAGCCGGACAGCGGACAATCAGCCCCAGCATTTT. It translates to CASSRTADNQPQHF.

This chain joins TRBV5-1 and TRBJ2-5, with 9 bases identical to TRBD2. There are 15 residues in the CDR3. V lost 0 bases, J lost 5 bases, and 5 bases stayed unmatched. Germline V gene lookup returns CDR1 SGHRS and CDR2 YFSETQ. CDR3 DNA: TGCGCCAGCAGCTTGGATGTTAGCGGGAGTGAGACCCAGTACTTC. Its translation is CASSLDVSGSETQYF.

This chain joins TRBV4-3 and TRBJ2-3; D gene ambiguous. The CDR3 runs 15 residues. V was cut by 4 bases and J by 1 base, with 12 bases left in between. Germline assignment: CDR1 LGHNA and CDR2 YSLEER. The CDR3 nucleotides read TGCGCCAGCAGCCGAGGTCGGATAGGCACAGATACGCAGTATTTT. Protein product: CASSRGRIGTDTQYF.

This chain's CDR3 is CASSRDNSNQPQHF. CDR3 coding DNA: TGTGCCAGCAGCCGGGACAATAGCAATCAGCCCCAGCATTTT. This rearrangement joins TRBV7-2 to TRBJ1-5; TRBD1 might be the D (6 bases). V dropped 5 bases and J dropped 0 bases, with 8 bases sitting between them. The V gene's germline CDR1 is SGHTA and CDR2 FQGNSA. This CDR3 has 14 residues.

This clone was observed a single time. The CDR3 sequence: CASSQTGTSGRIQNNEQFF. The CDR3 coding sequence is TGCGCCAGCAGCCAAACCGGGACTAGCGGGAGGATACAGAACAATGAGCAGTTCTTC. The gene calls are TRBV5-1 and TRBJ2-1, with 15 positions matching TRBD2. There are 19 residues in the CDR3. CDR1 and CDR2 from the germline V gene are SGHRS and YFSETQ. V lost 4 bases and J lost 5; bases outside the gene matches: 13.

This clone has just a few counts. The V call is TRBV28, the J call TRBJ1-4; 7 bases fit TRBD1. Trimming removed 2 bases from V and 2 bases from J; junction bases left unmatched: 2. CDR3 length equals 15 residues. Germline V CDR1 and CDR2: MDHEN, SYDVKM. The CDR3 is CASSLAGQTNEKLFF. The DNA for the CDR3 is TGTGCCAGCAGTTTAGCGGGACAGACTAATGAAAAACTGTTTTTT.

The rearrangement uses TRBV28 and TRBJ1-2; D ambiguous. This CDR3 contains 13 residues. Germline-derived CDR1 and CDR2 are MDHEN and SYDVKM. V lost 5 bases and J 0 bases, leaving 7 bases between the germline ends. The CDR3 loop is CASSLSSNYGYTF. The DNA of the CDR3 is TGTGCCAGCAGTCTGAGTTCTAACTATGGCTACACCTTC.

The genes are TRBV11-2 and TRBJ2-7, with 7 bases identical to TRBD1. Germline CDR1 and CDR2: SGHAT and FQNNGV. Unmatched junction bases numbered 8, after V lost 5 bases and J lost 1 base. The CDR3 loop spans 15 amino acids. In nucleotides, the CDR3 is TGTGCCAGCAGCCCGGGGACAGAAATGTCCTACGAGCAGTACTTC. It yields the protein CASSPGTEMSYEQYF.

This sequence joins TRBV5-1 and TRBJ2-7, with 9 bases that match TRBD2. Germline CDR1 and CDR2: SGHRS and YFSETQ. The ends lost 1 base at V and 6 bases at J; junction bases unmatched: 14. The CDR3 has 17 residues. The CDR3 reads CASSLISTSGPVSEQYF. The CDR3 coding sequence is TGCGCCAGCAGCTTGATTTCGACTAGCGGTCCGGTGTCCGAGCAGTACTTC.

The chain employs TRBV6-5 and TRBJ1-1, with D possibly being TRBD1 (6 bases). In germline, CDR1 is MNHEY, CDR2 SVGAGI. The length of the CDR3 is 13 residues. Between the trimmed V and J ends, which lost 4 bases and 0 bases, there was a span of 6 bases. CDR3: CASSWTVNTEAFF. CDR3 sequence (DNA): TGTGCCAGCAGTTGGACAGTGAACACTGAAGCTTTCTTT.

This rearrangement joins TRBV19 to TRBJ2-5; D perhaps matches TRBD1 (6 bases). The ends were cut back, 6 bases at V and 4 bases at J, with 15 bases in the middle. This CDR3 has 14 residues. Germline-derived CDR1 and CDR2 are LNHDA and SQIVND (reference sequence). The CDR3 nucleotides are TGTGCCAGTAGCCCAGGACAGCACCTAGAGACCCAGTACTTC. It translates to CASSPGQHLETQYF.

CDR3 loop: CASSLIWSGARSYEQYF. The CDR3 DNA reads as TGTGCCAGCAGCTTAATCTGGAGCGGGGCGCGGTCCTACGAGCAGTACTTC. J is TRBJ2-7 and V is TRBV7-2; 7 bases match TRBD2. The CDR3 consists of 17 residues. Germline-derived CDR1 and CDR2 are SGHTA and FQGNSA. Trimming removed 2 bases from V and 1 base from J; junction bases left unmatched: 11.

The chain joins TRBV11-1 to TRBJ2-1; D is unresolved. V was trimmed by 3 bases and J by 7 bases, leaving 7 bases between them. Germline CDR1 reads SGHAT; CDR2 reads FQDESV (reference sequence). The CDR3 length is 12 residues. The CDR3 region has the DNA TGTGCCAGCAGCTTCTTGCGGAATGAGCAGTTCTTC. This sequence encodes CASSFLRNEQFF.

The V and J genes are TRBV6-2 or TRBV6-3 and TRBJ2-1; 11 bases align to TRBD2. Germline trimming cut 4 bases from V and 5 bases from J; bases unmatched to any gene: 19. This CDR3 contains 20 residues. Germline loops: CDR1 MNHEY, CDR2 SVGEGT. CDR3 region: CASSFDPAGLAGGRDNEQFF. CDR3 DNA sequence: TGTGCCAGCAGTTTTGACCCGGCGGGTCTAGCGGGAGGCCGTGACAATGAGCAGTTCTTC.

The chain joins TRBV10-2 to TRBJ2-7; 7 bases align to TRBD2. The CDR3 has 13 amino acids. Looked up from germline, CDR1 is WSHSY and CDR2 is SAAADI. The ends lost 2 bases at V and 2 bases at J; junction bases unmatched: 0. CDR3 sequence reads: CASSEGTTYEQYF. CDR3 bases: TGCGCCAGCAGTGAGGGGACTACCTACGAGCAGTACTTC.

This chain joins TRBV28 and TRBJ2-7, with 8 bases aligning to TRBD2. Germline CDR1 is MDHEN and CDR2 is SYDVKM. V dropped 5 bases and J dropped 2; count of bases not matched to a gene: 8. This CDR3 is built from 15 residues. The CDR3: CASSPRSAGAYEQYF. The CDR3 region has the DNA TGTGCCAGCAGTCCCCGATCAGCGGGAGCCTACGAGCAGTACTTC. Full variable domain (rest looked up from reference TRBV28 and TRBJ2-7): DVKVTQSSRYLVKRTGEKVFLECVQDMDHENMFWYRQDPGLGLRLIYFSYDVKMKEKGDIPEGYSVSREKKERFSLILESASTNQTSMYLCASSPRSAGAYEQYFGPGTRLTVT.

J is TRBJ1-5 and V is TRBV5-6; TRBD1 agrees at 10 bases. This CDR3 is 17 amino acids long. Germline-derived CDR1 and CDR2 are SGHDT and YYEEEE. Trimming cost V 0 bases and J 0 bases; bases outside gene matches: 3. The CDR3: CASSLGTGGYSNQPQHF. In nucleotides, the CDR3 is TGTGCCAGCAGCTTGGGGACAGGGGGATATAGCAATCAGCCCCAGCATTTT.

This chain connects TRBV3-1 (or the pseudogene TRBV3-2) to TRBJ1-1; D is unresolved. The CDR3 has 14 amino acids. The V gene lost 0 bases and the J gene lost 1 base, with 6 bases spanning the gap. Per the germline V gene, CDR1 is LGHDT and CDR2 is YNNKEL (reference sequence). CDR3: CASSQERGNTEAFF. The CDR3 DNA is TGTGCCAGCAGCCAAGAACGAGGGAACACTGAAGCTTTCTTT.

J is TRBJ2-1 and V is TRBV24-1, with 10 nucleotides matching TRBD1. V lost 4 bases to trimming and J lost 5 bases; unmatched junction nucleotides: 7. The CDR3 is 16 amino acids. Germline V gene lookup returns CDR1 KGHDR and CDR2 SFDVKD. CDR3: CATSDPGGQGNNEQFF. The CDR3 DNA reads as TGTGCCACCAGTGACCCGGGGGGACAGGGGAACAATGAGCAGTTCTTC.

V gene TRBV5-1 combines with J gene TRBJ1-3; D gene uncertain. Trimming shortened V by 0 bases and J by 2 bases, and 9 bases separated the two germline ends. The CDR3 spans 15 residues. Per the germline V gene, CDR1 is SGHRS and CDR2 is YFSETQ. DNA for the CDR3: TGCGCCAGCAGCTTGGGCCAGCAGGCTGGAAACACCATATATTTT. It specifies CASSLGQQAGNTIYF.

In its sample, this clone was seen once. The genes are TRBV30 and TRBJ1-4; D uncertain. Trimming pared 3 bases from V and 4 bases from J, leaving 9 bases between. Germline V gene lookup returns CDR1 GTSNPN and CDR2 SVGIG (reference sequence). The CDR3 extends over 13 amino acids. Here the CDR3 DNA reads TGTGCCTGGAGGCCAGGATTTAATGAAAAACTGTTTTTT. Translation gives CAWRPGFNEKLFF.

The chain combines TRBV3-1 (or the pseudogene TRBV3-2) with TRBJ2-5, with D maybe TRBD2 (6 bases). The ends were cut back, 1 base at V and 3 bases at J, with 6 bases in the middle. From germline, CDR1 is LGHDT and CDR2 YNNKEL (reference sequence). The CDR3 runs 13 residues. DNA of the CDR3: TGTGCCAGCAGCCAAGGGAGGGAAGAGACCCAGTACTTC. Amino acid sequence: CASSQGREETQYF.

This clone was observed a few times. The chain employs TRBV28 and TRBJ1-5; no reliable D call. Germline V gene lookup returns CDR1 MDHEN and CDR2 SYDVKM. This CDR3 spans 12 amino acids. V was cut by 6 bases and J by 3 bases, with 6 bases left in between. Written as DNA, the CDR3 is TGTGCCAGCAGGCGGCTCAATCAGCCCCAGCATTTT. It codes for CASRRLNQPQHF.

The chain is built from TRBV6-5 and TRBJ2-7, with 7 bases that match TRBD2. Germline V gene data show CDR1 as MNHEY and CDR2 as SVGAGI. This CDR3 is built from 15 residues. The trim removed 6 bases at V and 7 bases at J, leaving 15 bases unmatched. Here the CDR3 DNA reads TGTGCCAGCAGGGGGGGGGTGGACCCCAGCCGGGAGCAGTACTTC. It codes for CASRGGVDPSREQYF.